This T cell receptor (beta chain) was sequenced during a study of blood T cell repertoires in COVID-19. Looking at the study overall: Material from acute and convalescent COVID-19 was sourced from the United States, Italy and Spain. In each case, the material was cDNA or gDNA derived from T cells, B-cell-depleted T cells, or PBMCs.

This CDR3 contains 12 residues. Germline V gene data show CDR1 as DFQATT and CDR2 as SNEGSKA (reference sequence). Trimming shortened V by 3 bases and J by 4 bases, and 7 bases separated the two germline ends. Authors' methods: Amplification of reference gene primers was used by the study to estimate nucleated cell counts. Some clones are missing from TCRdb's copy, which holds only in-frame ones; the method was immunoSEQ multiplex PCR. The V and J calls and clone size come from that table; D and trimming were worked out from the DNA. The table shows under 150,000 clones, with roughly 80% occurring only once.

This TCR came from a woman between 50 and 59 years old with active or convalescent COVID-19. Sequencing used peripheral blood. The chain carries TRBV20-1 and TRBJ2-1, with D possibly matching TRBD1 (6 bases). Here the CDR3 reads CSASGQYNEQFF. For the CDR3, the DNA is TGCAGTGCTAGTGGACAGTACAATGAGCAGTTCTTC.